Each of the 10 T cell receptor beta chains below was sequenced from the same sample in a study of T cell changes during pregnancy in multiple sclerosis. Only in-frame clones appear in the TCRdb table, and some are missing; sequencing was by immunoSEQ multiplex PCR. The sample lists about 40,000 clones, 85% to 95% occurring once. The starting material was CD4+ T cells from peripheral blood mononuclear cells, obtained before pregnancy. Receptors were obtained from a female donor with multiple sclerosis, enrolled in a pregnancy study.

In its sample, this clone was seen once. The chain is built from TRBV11-2 and TRBJ2-5; possibly TRBD2 for D (6 bases). The CDR3 sequence is 15 residues long. The germline V gene encodes CDR1 SGHAT and CDR2 FQNNGV. Trimming removed 3 bases at V and 3 bases at J, with 14 bases between. This CDR3 reads CASSLDSGFKETQYF. DNA for the CDR3: TGTGCCAGCAGCTTGGATAGCGGATTTAAAGAGACCCAGTACTTC.

V and J are TRBV7-2 and TRBJ2-4; 9 nucleotides align to TRBD2. Per the germline V gene, CDR1 is SGHTA and CDR2 is FQGNSA. The junction had 6 bases not matched to a gene; V was cut back by 1 base and J by 5 bases. The CDR3 contains 16 residues. CDR3 loop: CASSLERLAAQNIQYF. The CDR3 coding sequence is TGTGCCAGCAGCTTAGAGCGACTAGCGGCACAAAACATTCAGTACTTC.

V and J are TRBV2 and TRBJ2-3, with TRBD2 matching over 8 bases. Losses at the gene ends were 4 bases for V and 5 bases for J; bases not matched to a gene: 5. This CDR3 contains 14 residues. CDR1 is SNHLY, CDR2 FYNNEI, per germline. The CDR3 region has the DNA TGTGCCAGCAGTGTAGGTCTAGCGGGAGATACGCAGTATTTT. This encodes CASSVGLAGDTQYF.

V is TRBV7-9 and J is TRBJ1-3; maybe TRBD1 (5 bases). This CDR3 has 18 residues. Germline assignment: CDR1 SEHNR and CDR2 FQNEAQ (reference sequence). Trimming took 5 bases from V and 1 from J, leaving 21 bases between them. The DNA for the CDR3 is TGTGCCAGCAGCCAAGGCGGTGGCGGGGCCTGGTCTGGAAACACCATATATTTT. It is translated as CASSQGGGGAWSGNTIYF.

This clone was seen only once. CDR3 protein: CASSRGTGSGYTF. CDR3 coding DNA: TGTGCCAGCAGCCGCGGCACAGGCAGTGGCTACACCTTC. The chain uses TRBV27 and TRBJ1-2; maybe TRBD1 (5 bases). V lost 6 bases and J lost 7, with 15 bases in between. Germline V CDR1 and CDR2: MNHEY, SMNVEV (reference sequence). The CDR3 has 13 residues.

The chain recombines TRBV30 with TRBJ1-2; the D gene is possibly TRBD1 (6 bases). CDR1 is GTSNPN and CDR2 is SVGIG in the germline V gene (reference sequence). V gave up 1 base and J gave up 5 bases, with 11 bases separating them. The CDR3 is 13 residues long. CDR3 in DNA: TGTGCCTGGAGTGCCCTACAGGGATATGGCTACACCTTC. Protein sequence: CAWSALQGYGYTF.

J is TRBJ2-2 and V is TRBV15; 9 positions match TRBD1. This CDR3 spans 15 amino acids. V gave up 5 bases and J gave up 6 bases; unmatched junction bases: 7. Looked up from germline, CDR1 is LNHNV and CDR2 is YYDKDF (reference sequence). The CDR3, as DNA: TGTGCCACCAGCTGGGACAGGGTCTCCTCCGGGGAGCTGTTTTTT. It codes for CATSWDRVSSGELFF.

This clone was picked up one time. The chain carries TRBV7-2 and TRBJ2-5; TRBD1 might be the D (6 bases). CDR3 size: 14 residues. V was trimmed by 4 bases and J by 2 bases, leaving 11 bases between them. Per germline, CDR1 SGHTA and CDR2 FQGNSA. CDR3 DNA sequence: TGTGCCAGCAGCTCTCAGGGGTGGCAAGAGACCCAGTACTTC. Its protein product is CASSSQGWQETQYF.

The CDR3 DNA sequence: TGTGCCAGCGCTAGAATAAGGACTAGCGGGAGGACAACACACTACGAGCAGTACTTC. Its protein product is CASARIRTSGRTTHYEQYF. The rearrangement links TRBV28 to TRBJ2-7; 14 bases align to TRBD2. Germline CDR1 and CDR2: MDHEN and SYDVKM. With 8 bases clipped from V and 3 bases from J, the junction kept 18 bases outside the gene matches. The CDR3 runs 19 residues.

The chain uses TRBV5-1 and TRBJ1-2, with TRBD1 matching 10 bases. V lost 0 bases, J lost 5 bases, and 4 bases stayed unmatched. Germline V gives CDR1 SGHRS, CDR2 YFSETQ. There are 15 residues in the CDR3. The CDR3 protein is CASSLDEGQGYGYTF. In nucleotides, the CDR3 is TGCGCCAGCAGCTTGGACGAGGGACAGGGGTATGGCTACACCTTC. Full variable domain (remainder filled in from reference TRBV5-1 and TRBJ1-2): KAGVTQTPRYLIKTRGQQVTLSCSPISGHRSVSWYQQTPGQGLQFLFEYFSETQRNKGNFPGRFSGRQFSNSRSEMNVSTLELGDSALYLCASSLDEGQGYGYTFGSGTRLTVV.